The 22 T cell receptor beta chains in this list originate from one sample, sequenced in a study of cytomegalovirus exposure and HLA in healthy donors. Primers for the PCR totalled 60 Vbeta and 13 Jbeta. The table came from immunoSEQ multiplex PCR; TCRdb's copy has only in-frame clones and leaves some out. The sample records around 200,000 clones, approximately 78% being singletons. The sequenced sample consisted of PBMCs. All receptors come from a woman aged 18-29 years in good health and CMV-seronegative.

The chain employs TRBV10-3 and TRBJ2-1, with TRBD2 matching over 16 bases. Germline V CDR1 and CDR2: ENHRY, SYGVKD. The CDR3 consists of 19 residues. The trim removed 7 bases at V and 2 bases at J, leaving 11 bases unmatched. This chain's CDR3 is CAINPGGTSGRGAYNEQFF. The CDR3, as DNA: TGTGCCATCAACCCGGGTGGGACTAGCGGGAGGGGGGCCTACAATGAGCAGTTCTTC.

The rearrangement uses TRBV6-5 and TRBJ2-2; the D is unclear. Germline CDR1 MNHEY, CDR2 SVGAGI. The CDR3 consists of 15 residues. V shed 3 bases and J shed 1 base, with 9 bases lying between them. The CDR3 loop reads CASSYSKVNTGELFF. For the CDR3, the DNA is TGTGCCAGCAGTTATTCTAAAGTGAACACCGGGGAGCTGTTTTTT.

This clone was observed a single time. V is TRBV6-5 and J is TRBJ1-1; D perhaps matches TRBD1 (5 bases). Germline CDR1 MNHEY, CDR2 SVGAGI. The CDR3 runs 14 residues. The ends were cut back, 2 bases at V and 3 bases at J, with 10 bases in the middle. The CDR3 coding sequence is TGTGCCAGCAGTTACCGCAGGGAGGACACTGAAGCTTTCTTT. Amino acid sequence: CASSYRREDTEAFF.

This rearrangement joins TRBV5-4 to TRBJ2-7; 10 bases map to TRBD2. The CDR3 has 16 amino acids. Germline V CDR1 and CDR2: SGHNT, YYREEE (reference sequence). With 3 bases clipped from V and 0 bases from J, the junction kept 6 bases outside the gene matches. The CDR3 DNA is TGTGCCAGCAGCTGTAGCGGGGGGATGAGCTCCTACGAGCAGTACTTC. This translates into CASSCSGGMSSYEQYF.

The chain links TRBV5-1 to TRBJ2-5; D remains ambiguous. Germline V gene lookup returns CDR1 SGHRS and CDR2 YFSETQ. CDR3 size: 13 residues. Trimming removed 1 base from V and 2 bases from J, with 6 bases in between. CDR3 nucleotide sequence: TGCGCCAGCAGCTTGCAGGTACAAGAGACCCAGTACTTC. Its translation is CASSLQVQETQYF.

This rearrangement joins TRBV19 to TRBJ1-4; weak D call: TRBD1 (6 bases). The CDR3 loop spans 14 amino acids. V was clipped by 5 bases and J by 2 bases, with 9 bases between them. Germline values: CDR1 LNHDA, CDR2 SQIVND (reference sequence). The CDR3 is CASSRTDTNEKLFF. The CDR3 DNA is TGTGCCAGTAGTCGGACAGACACTAATGAAAAACTGTTTTTT.

The rearrangement uses TRBV28 and TRBJ2-7; 8 bases line up with TRBD1. The CDR3 covers 13 residues. After removal of 3 bases from V and 4 bases from J, the junction contained 2 bases not matched to a gene. Germline CDR1 reads MDHEN; CDR2 reads SYDVKM. CDR3 region: CASSFGDRYEQYF. The CDR3 coding sequence is TGTGCCAGCAGTTTCGGGGACAGGTACGAGCAGTACTTC.

The chain links TRBV7-8 to TRBJ1-5, with D possibly matching TRBD1 (6 bases). V was clipped by 5 bases and J by 0 bases, with 17 bases between them. Germline CDR1 SGHVS, CDR2 FQNEAQ. The length of the CDR3 is 17 residues. CDR3 nucleotides: TGTGCCAGCAGCGGTACCGGGACACTAAATAGCAATCAGCCCCAGCATTTT. It encodes CASSGTGTLNSNQPQHF.

The CDR3 region has the DNA TGTGCCAGCAGCCAAGGGGCTAGCGGGAGGGCCTGGGGGTCGGTGTGGAACTACGAGCAGTACTTC. Amino acid sequence: CASSQGASGRAWGSVWNYEQYF. This chain links TRBV13 with TRBJ2-7, with TRBD2 matching over 12 bases. V shed 5 bases, J shed 3 bases, and the junction held 26 bases outside the gene matches. The germline V gene has CDR1 PRHDT and CDR2 FYEKMQ (reference sequence). This CDR3 region has 22 residues.

CDR3 protein: CASSARDNSAYEQYF. The CDR3 coding sequence is TGTGCCAGCAGTGCTCGGGACAACTCAGCCTACGAGCAGTACTTC. V and J are TRBV6-5 and TRBJ2-7; D perhaps matches TRBD1 (6 bases). This CDR3 contains 15 residues. The germline gives CDR1 MNHEY, CDR2 SVGAGI. V dropped 5 bases and J dropped 2 bases, with 16 bases sitting between them.

This clone is medium-sized. The chain has TRBV6-1 and TRBJ1-1; no clear D. Trimming took off 3 bases at V and 3 bases at J, with 8 bases between the two ends. Germline CDR1 is MNHNS and CDR2 is SASEGT. The CDR3 totals 13 residues. CDR3 nucleotides: TGTGCCAGCAGTGACTACCAAGACACTGAAGCTTTCTTT. Translation: CASSDYQDTEAFF.

The chain recombines TRBV9 with TRBJ1-6, with TRBD1 matching over 9 bases. The V and J ends lost 4 bases and 10 bases, in that order; junction bases with no gene match: 6. Germline V gene sequence: CDR1 SGDLS, CDR2 YYNGEE. The CDR3 is made up of 14 amino acids. Written as DNA, the CDR3 is TGTGCCAGCAGCCAAGGGACAGGGAACTCACCCCTCCACTTT. Translation: CASSQGTGNSPLHF.

The chain joins TRBV7-6 to TRBJ1-3; D is possibly TRBD1 (5 bases). Germline-derived CDR1 and CDR2 are SGHVS and FNYEAQ. V shed 1 base and J shed 4 bases, with 11 bases lying between them. This CDR3 region has 15 residues. DNA of the CDR3: TGTGCCAGCAGCTTAGAGGGGATGGACGGAAACACCATATATTTT. Residues: CASSLEGMDGNTIYF. Using reference TRBV7-6 and TRBJ1-3 for the parts outside the CDR3, the full variable domain is GAGVSQSPRYKVTKRGQDVALRCDPISGHVSLYWYRQALGQGPEFLTYFNYEAQQDKSGLPNDRFSAERPEGSISTLTIQRTEQRDSAMYRCASSLEGMDGNTIYFGEGSWLTVV.

In this sample, this clone turned up a few times. The chain uses TRBV6-5 and TRBJ1-4; D not certain. Trimming took 2 bases from V and 8 from J, leaving 15 bases between them. The germline V gene has CDR1 MNHEY and CDR2 SVGAGI. The length of the CDR3 is 15 residues. The CDR3 sequence is CASSYEGGFGEKLFF. As DNA, the CDR3 is TGTGCCAGCAGTTACGAGGGAGGTTTTGGGGAAAAACTGTTTTTT.

The chain links TRBV18 to TRBJ1-2; 8 bases match TRBD1. The V gene's germline CDR1 is KGHSH and CDR2 LQKENI. The CDR3 has 13 residues. V gave up 4 bases and J gave up 7 bases; unmatched junction bases: 5. CDR3 amino acids: CASSLSQGAGYTF. The CDR3 DNA follows: TGTGCCAGCTCACTCTCGCAGGGGGCTGGCTACACCTTC.

This chain uses TRBV9 with TRBJ2-3, with 7 bases identical to TRBD2. V was clipped by 1 base and J by 6 bases; unmatched bases: 8. This CDR3 contains 15 residues. Germline V gene lookup returns CDR1 SGDLS and CDR2 YYNGEE. The DNA of the CDR3 is TGTGCCAGCAGCGTATTTGGGGGGAGGGCGGATACGCAGTATTTT. Its translation: CASSVFGGRADTQYF.

The rearrangement joins TRBV5-4 to TRBJ2-5; D is possibly TRBD2 (6 bases). Germline CDR1 is SGHNT and CDR2 is YYREEE (reference sequence). Trimming pared 0 bases from V and 5 bases from J, leaving 11 bases between. The CDR3 runs to 14 residues. This CDR3 reads CASSLEWGEETQYF. DNA of the CDR3: TGTGCCAGCAGCTTGGAGTGGGGGGAGGAGACCCAGTACTTC.

This chain joins TRBV6-4 and TRBJ2-3, with 14 bases identical to TRBD2. The J segment lost 1 base and the V segment lost 6 bases, leaving 3 bases of the junction unmatched. The CDR3 runs 16 residues. CDR1 MRHNA and CDR2 SNTAGT come from the germline V gene. The CDR3 is CASRGTSGGRTDTQYF. The DNA of the CDR3 is TGTGCCAGCAGGGGGACTAGCGGGGGTCGCACAGATACGCAGTATTTT.

The chain couples TRBV18 to TRBJ1-2; TRBD1 matches 10 bases. CDR3 length: 18 residues. Germline V gene lookup returns CDR1 KGHSH and CDR2 LQKENI. Trimming removed 3 bases from V and 2 bases from J; junction bases left unmatched: 12. The CDR3 nucleotides are TGTGCCAGCTCACCCCAAACCCCGGGACAGGGGAGAAACTATGGCTACACCTTC. This gives the protein CASSPQTPGQGRNYGYTF.

This chain uses TRBV11-2 with TRBJ2-3; 7 nucleotides agree with TRBD1. Germline values: CDR1 SGHAT, CDR2 FQNNGV. V lost 9 bases, J lost 1 base, and 1 base stayed unmatched. This CDR3 is 12 amino acids long. The CDR3 sequence: CASDRGTDTQYF. The CDR3 DNA is TGTGCCAGTGACAGGGGCACAGATACGCAGTATTTT.

The chain carries TRBV6-1 and TRBJ2-6, with a possible D match to TRBD2 (6 bases). Deletions cut 6 bases from V and 0 bases from J, with 9 bases between. The CDR3 has 15 residues. Germline V gene sequence: CDR1 MNHNS, CDR2 SASEGT. The CDR3 sequence is CASRDGGSGANVLTF. As DNA, the CDR3 is TGTGCCAGCAGGGACGGGGGCTCTGGGGCCAACGTCCTGACTTTC.

The CDR3 nucleotides read TGTGCCATCAGTGAGAGGGGCGCTAGCGGGGAGACCCAGTACTTC. This sequence encodes CAISERGASGETQYF. The chain has TRBV10-3 and TRBJ2-5, with TRBD2 identical over 8 bases. In germline, CDR1 is ENHRY, CDR2 SYGVKD. Trimming removed 2 bases from V and 5 bases from J; junction bases left unmatched: 7. The CDR3 contains 15 residues.